This TCR beta chain was retrieved from a study of T cells in Graves' hyperthyroidism and ophthalmopathy. Trimming removed 2 bases from V and 7 bases from J; junction bases left unmatched: 7. The CDR3 loop spans 15 amino acids. Amplification of TCR beta CDR3 regions used RNA as the template. RT-PCR in the first round (using the HTBI primer set) targeted the TCR CDR3. TCRdb used MiXCR to reprocess the multiplex PCR reads, holding one entry per CDR3 protein. This sample has about 59,000 distinct CDR3 sequences; around 53% occur once, and the top ten carry roughly 3.3%. Study outcomes and limitations: Blood also carried most thyroid clonotypes expanded above 0.001. Ophthalmopathy onset followed model prediction by a median about six months.

This clonotype came up many times. Its antigen is currently unknown. A Clinical Activity Score of at least 3, a NOSPECS grade of at least 4 and a duration under 3 months were recorded in the ophthalmopathy patients. PBMCs were obtained from 10 ml fresh peripheral blood. This chain joins TRBV12-3 or TRBV12-4 and TRBJ2-3; 9 nucleotides match TRBD2. Sequencing was done on a sample of blood. The receptor comes from a woman aged 55 to 70 with Graves' ophthalmopathy. The CDR3 nucleotides are TGTGCCAGCAGTTTACTAGCGGGGACCTCAAATACGCAGTATTTT. It encodes CASSLLAGTSNTQYF.